Given below is one TCR beta chain in context. Antigen specificity is unknown. One entry per CDR3 protein, called by TCRdb with MiXCR from the 5' RACE reads. The table lists 500,000 to 650,000 distinct CDR3 sequences, approximately 13% of them singletons. V shed 3 bases and J shed 5 bases, with 13 bases lying between them. The germline V gene encodes CDR1 KGHSH and CDR2 LQKENI. The CDR3 runs to 14 residues. The data derive from a study of T cells after yellow fever vaccination. Study-wide findings and caveats: At around 95% for CD4 and around 91% for CD8, most primary-vaccination clones showed up again after the booster.

This TCR was sampled from a man under 40 who received the YFV17D yellow fever vaccine. This chain joins TRBV18 and TRBJ2-5, with a weak D call TRBD2 (5 bases). The specimen comprised PBMCs, sampled on the day of the yellow fever booster vaccination. CDR3 coding DNA: TGTGCCAGCTCACCCGCGAGGGTAGCCGAGACCCAGTACTTC. Translating it yields CASSPARVAETQYF. Full variable domain (remainder filled in from reference TRBV18 and TRBJ2-5): NAGVMQNPRHLVRRRGQEARLRCSPMKGHSHVYWYRQLPEEGLKFMVYLQKENIIDESGMPKERFSAEFPKEGPSILRIQQVVRGDSAAYFCASSPARVAETQYFGPGTRLLVL.